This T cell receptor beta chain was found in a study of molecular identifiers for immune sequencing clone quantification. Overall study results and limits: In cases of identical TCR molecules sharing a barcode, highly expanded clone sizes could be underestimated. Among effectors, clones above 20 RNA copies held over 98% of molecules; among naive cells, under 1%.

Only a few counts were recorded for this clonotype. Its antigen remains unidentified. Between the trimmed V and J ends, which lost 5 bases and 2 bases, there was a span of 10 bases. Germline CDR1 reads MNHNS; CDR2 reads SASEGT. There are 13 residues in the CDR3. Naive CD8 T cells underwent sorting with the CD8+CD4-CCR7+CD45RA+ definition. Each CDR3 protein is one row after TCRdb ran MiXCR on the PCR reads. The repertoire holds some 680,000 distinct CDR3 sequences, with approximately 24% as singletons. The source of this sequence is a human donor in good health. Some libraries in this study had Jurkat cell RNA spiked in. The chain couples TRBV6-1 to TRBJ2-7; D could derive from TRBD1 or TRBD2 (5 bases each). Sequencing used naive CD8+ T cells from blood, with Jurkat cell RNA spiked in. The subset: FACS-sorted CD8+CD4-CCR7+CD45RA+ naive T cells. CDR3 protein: CASSKRDPYEQYF. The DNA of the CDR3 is TGTGCCAGCAGTAAAAGGGACCCCTACGAGCAGTACTTC.